This entry features one T cell receptor beta chain sequence. In the original processing: Reference gene primers were amplified, and this amplification served to estimate nucleated cell counts. This table comes from immunoSEQ multiplex PCR, and its TCRdb copy is limited to in-frame clones, with some not included. The V and J calls and the clone size are those of that table, but D and trimming were determined from the DNA. The data contain 40,000 to 60,000 clones, around 86% of them singletons. The record originates from a study of blood T cell repertoires in COVID-19. On the study more broadly: COVID-19 samples from acute and convalescent phases originated in the United States, Italy and Spain.

With 2 bases clipped from V and 4 bases from J, the junction kept 19 bases outside the gene matches. This CDR3 has 19 amino acids. The germline V gene encodes CDR1 MDHEN and CDR2 SYDVKM. The clonotype originates from a man aged 40-50 years with active COVID-19. What was sequenced was peripheral blood. V and J are TRBV28 and TRBJ1-1, with 7 bases that match TRBD1. The CDR3 is CASSLAGGTAPSKGTEAFF. CDR3 coding DNA: TGTGCCAGCAGTTTAGCGGGAGGGACAGCACCCTCAAAGGGCACTGAAGCTTTCTTT.